The clone carrying this TCR beta chain was seen more than once but under ten times. Its antigen is not known. These data belong to a study of CD8 T cell repertoires and HIV-1 epitope variants. Whole-study context: Separate from the cultures, 1M uncultured T cells served as baseline. The study's findings and limits: Under 10 antigen-specific TCR beta clonotypes were found; six seemed cross-reactive to variants.

With 0 bases clipped from V and 6 bases from J, the junction kept 8 bases outside the gene matches. The CDR3 has 16 amino acids. The germline gives CDR1 SGHNT, CDR2 YYREEE (reference sequence). Using immunoSEQ multiplex PCR, the repertoire was profiled, and TCRdb retains in-frame clones only, with some absent. In the table there are about 1,000 clones, around two thirds of which are singletons. The chain links TRBV5-4 to TRBJ2-1; TRBD1 agrees at 8 bases. This receptor was taken from a male donor with HIV. The sample taken for sequencing was cultured CD8+ T cells derived from PBMCs. The CDR3 DNA is TGTGCCAGCAGCTTGGTTGTTGGCGGGACAGGCAATGAGCAGTTCTTC. This gives the protein CASSLVVGGTGNEQFF. Full variable domain (outside the CDR3, taken from reference TRBV5-4 and TRBJ2-1): ETGVTQSPTHLIKTRGQQVTLRCSSQSGHNTVSWYQQALGQGPQFIFQYYREEENGRGNFPPRFSGLQFPNYSSELNVNALELDDSALYLCASSLVVGGTGNEQFFGPGTRLTVL.